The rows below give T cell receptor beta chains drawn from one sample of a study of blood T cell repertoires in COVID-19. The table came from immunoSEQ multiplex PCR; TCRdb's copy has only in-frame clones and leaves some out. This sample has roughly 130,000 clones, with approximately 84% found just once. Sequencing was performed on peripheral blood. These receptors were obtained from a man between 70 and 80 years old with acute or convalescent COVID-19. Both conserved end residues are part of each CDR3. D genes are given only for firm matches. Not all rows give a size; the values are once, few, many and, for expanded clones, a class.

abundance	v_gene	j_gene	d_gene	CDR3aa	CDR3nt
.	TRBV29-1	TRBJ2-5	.	CSVGTYRQETQYF	TGCAGCGTGGGGACATACCGCCAAGAGACCCAGTACTTC
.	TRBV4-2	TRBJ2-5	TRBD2	CASSQDWVPSGGGETQYF	TGTGCCAGCAGCCAAGATTGGGTCCCTAGCGGGGGGGGAGAGACCCAGTACTTC
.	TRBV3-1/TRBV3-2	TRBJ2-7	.	CASSPLVGARVEQYF	TGTGCCAGCAGCCCCCTTGTGGGGGCCCGCGTCGAGCAGTACTTC
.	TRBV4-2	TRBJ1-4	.	CASSPRPQGNEKLFF	TGTGCCAGCAGCCCCCGTCCCCAGGGTAATGAAAAACTGTTTTTT
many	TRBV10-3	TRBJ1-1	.	CAISDPDRPIEAFF	TGTGCCATCAGTGATCCGGACAGACCGATTGAAGCTTTCTTT
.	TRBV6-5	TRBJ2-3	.	CASSSLSGSTDTQYF	TGTGCCAGCAGTTCCCTCAGCGGGTCCACAGATACGCAGTATTTT
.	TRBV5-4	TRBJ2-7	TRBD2	CASSPSGGTYEQCF	TGTGCCAGCAGCCCTAGCGGGGGAACCTACGAGCAGTGCTTC
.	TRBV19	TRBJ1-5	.	CASSIASHPPYSNQPQHF	TGTGCCAGTAGTATAGCGAGCCACCCGCCTTATAGCAATCAGCCCCAGCATTTT
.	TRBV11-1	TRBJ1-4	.	CASSLNGEKLFF	TGTGCCAGCAGCTTAAACGGTGAAAAACTGTTTTTT
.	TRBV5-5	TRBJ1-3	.	CASSLGASKGNTIYF	TGTGCCAGCAGCCTGGGGGCCTCTAAAGGAAACACCATATATTTT
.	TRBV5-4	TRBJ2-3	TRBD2	CASSFPGTSGETDTQYF	TGTGCCAGCAGCTTCCCCGGGACTAGCGGGGAGACAGATACGCAGTATTTT
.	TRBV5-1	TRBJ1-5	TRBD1	CASSLDGQAPQHF	TGCGCCAGCAGCTTGGACGGACAGGCGCCCCAGCATTTT
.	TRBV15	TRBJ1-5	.	CATSRDMGRGHQPQHF	TGTGCCACCAGCAGAGATATGGGGCGCGGTCATCAGCCCCAGCATTTT
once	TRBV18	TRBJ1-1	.	CASSPQQTGMNTEAFF	TGTGCCAGCTCACCGCAGCAAACAGGGATGAACACTGAAGCTTTCTTT
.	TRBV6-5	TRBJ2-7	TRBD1	CASTPGQASYEQYF	TGTGCCAGCACCCCGGGACAGGCCTCCTACGAGCAGTACTTC
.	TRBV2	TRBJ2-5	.	CASSGRTRETQYF	TGTGCCAGCAGTGGCCGGACACGAGAGACCCAGTACTTC
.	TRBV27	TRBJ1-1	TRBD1	CASSPRDRPNTEAFF	TGTGCCAGCAGTCCTCGGGACAGACCTAACACTGAAGCTTTCTTT
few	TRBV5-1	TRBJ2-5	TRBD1	CASTIQGGQETQYF	TGCGCCAGCACCATACAGGGGGGTCAAGAGACCCAGTACTTC
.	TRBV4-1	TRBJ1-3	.	CASSLRQGLSSGNTIYF	TGCGCCAGCAGCCTCAGGCAAGGATTAAGCTCTGGAAACACCATATATTTT
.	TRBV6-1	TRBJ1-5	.	CASSEVGGGNQPQHF	TGTGCCAGCAGTGAGGTGGGCGGGGGCAATCAGCCCCAGCATTTT
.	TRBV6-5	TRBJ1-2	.	CASGNTGRFGYTF	TGTGCCAGCGGGAATACAGGGAGATTTGGCTACACCTTC
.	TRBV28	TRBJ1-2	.	CASSISSYYGYTF	TGTGCCAGCAGTATCAGTTCTTACTATGGCTACACCTTC
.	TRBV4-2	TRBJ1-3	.	CASSSGSGNTIYF	TGTGCCAGCAGCTCGGGCTCTGGAAACACCATATATTTT
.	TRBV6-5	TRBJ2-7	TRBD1	CASSSFRGHDEQYF	TGTGCCAGCAGTTCCTTCAGGGGGCATGACGAGCAGTACTTC
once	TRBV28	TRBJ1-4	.	CASRLPSSEKLFF	TGTGCCAGCAGACTTCCGTCTAGTGAAAAACTGTTTTTT
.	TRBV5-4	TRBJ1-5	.	CATGSGSNQPQHF	TGTGCCACCGGATCGGGGAGCAATCAGCCCCAGCATTTT
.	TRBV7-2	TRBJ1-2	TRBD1	CASSSDRSNYGYTF	TGTGCCAGCAGCTCGGACAGGAGTAACTATGGCTACACCTTC
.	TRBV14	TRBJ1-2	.	CASSGGNYGYTF	TGTGCCAGCAGCGGAGGGAACTATGGCTACACCTTC
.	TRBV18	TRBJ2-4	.	CASSPPAGKNIQYF	TGTGCCAGCTCACCACCGGCGGGGAAAAACATTCAGTACTTC
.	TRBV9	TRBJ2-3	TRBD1	CASSPRDSSPRGTDTQYF	TGTGCCAGCAGCCCGAGGGACAGCAGTCCGAGGGGCACAGATACGCAGTATTTT
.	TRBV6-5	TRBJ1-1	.	CASGARRSLNTEAFF	TGTGCCAGCGGGGCCAGGAGAAGCTTGAACACTGAAGCTTTCTTT
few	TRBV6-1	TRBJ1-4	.	CASSDPTEANEKLFF	TGTGCCAGCAGTGACCCGACAGAGGCTAATGAAAAACTGTTTTTT
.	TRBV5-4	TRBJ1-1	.	CASSLHRGTEAFF	TGTGCCAGCAGCTTGCACCGGGGCACTGAAGCTTTCTTT
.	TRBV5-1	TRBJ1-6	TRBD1	CASSSMTGGNSPLHF	TGCGCCAGCAGCTCGATGACAGGGGGCAATTCACCCCTCCACTTT
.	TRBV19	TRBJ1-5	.	CASAPRNQPQHF	TGTGCCAGTGCCCCGAGGAATCAGCCCCAGCATTTT
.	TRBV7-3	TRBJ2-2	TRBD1	CASSTDRAGELFF	TGTGCCAGCAGCACCGACAGGGCCGGGGAGCTGTTTTTT
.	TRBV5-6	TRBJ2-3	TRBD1	CASSYGQADTQYF	TGTGCCAGCAGCTATGGACAGGCAGATACGCAGTATTTT
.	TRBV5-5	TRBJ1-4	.	CASSLGLQREKLFF	TGTGCCAGCAGCTTGGGTCTGCAGCGGGAAAAACTGTTTTTT